This TCR beta chain is from a study of blood T cell repertoires in COVID-19. TCRdb's copy holds only in-frame clones and misses some; the assay was immunoSEQ multiplex PCR. This sample has approximately 250,000 clones, with approximately 82% found just once. Trimming took off 1 base at V and 12 bases at J, with 7 bases between the two ends. This CDR3 is 12 amino acids long. CDR1 is SEHNR and CDR2 is FQNEAQ in the germline V gene (reference sequence). The receptor was isolated from a man aged 60-69 years who had recovered from COVID-19. The sample taken for sequencing was peripheral blood. The chain employs TRBV7-9 and TRBJ1-6; D is uncertain. CDR3 DNA: TGTGCCAGCAGCTTAGATGGCGGACCCCTCCACTTT. Protein: CASSLDGGPLHF.